Below, 20 T cell receptor beta chains from the same sample are listed, as sequenced in a study of T cells after yellow fever vaccination. TCRdb re-analysed the 5' RACE reads in MiXCR, keeping a single row per CDR3 protein. The sample consists of roughly 500,000 distinct CDR3 sequences, about 19% of them appearing once. The sequences come from PBMCs, collected 15 days after the yellow fever booster vaccination. The receptor source for this set is a man younger than 45 who received the YFV17D yellow fever vaccine.

This rearrangement joins TRBV5-1 to TRBJ1-1; D ambiguous. Germline CDR1 SGHRS, CDR2 YFSETQ. This CDR3 has 13 amino acids. V dropped 0 bases and J dropped 2 bases, with 5 bases sitting between them. The CDR3 sequence: CASSLADNTEAFF. CDR3 coding DNA: TGCGCCAGCAGCTTGGCGGACAACACTGAAGCTTTCTTT.

V and J are TRBV27 and TRBJ2-7; the match to TRBD1 covers 12 bases. Trimming at V came to 10 bases and at J to 4 bases, leaving 14 bases not matched to a gene. The length of the CDR3 is 16 residues. Germline V lookup: CDR1 MNHEY, CDR2 SMNVEV (reference sequence). This CDR3 reads CAIPHDEGQGAYEQYF. The CDR3 region has the DNA TGTGCCATCCCCCATGATGAGGGACAGGGGGCTTACGAGCAGTACTTC.

The V call is TRBV7-2, the J call TRBJ1-4, with 7 bases fitting TRBD1. Germline V gives CDR1 SGHTA, CDR2 FQGNSA. This CDR3 is 15 amino acids long. The trim removed 5 bases at V and 6 bases at J, leaving 9 bases unmatched. CDR3 sequence: CASSLGDRDDEKLFF. The DNA for the CDR3 is TGTGCCAGCAGCCTCGGAGACAGGGATGATGAAAAACTGTTTTTT. The full variable domain, its missing parts supplied by reference TRBV7-2 and TRBJ1-4, is GAGVSQSPSNKVTEKGKDVELRCDPISGHTALYWYRQSLGQGLEFLIYFQGNSAPDKSGLPSDRFSAERTGGSVSTLTIQRTQQEDSAVYLCASSLGDRDDEKLFFGSGTQLSVL.

This clonotype was counted only a few times. The chain links TRBV7-2 to TRBJ1-2; a possible D gene is TRBD1 (5 bases). V was clipped by 3 bases and J by 7 bases, with 15 bases between them. The V gene's germline CDR1 is SGHTA and CDR2 FQGNSA. CDR3 size: 14 residues. CDR3 nucleotide sequence: TGTGCCAGCAGCTTTTACGGGGGTGGCCCTGGCTACACCTTC. Residues: CASSFYGGGPGYTF.

This clonotype was seen a few times. The chain employs TRBV6-1 and TRBJ2-7; TRBD2 might be the D (6 bases). Germline V CDR1 and CDR2: MNHNS, SASEGT. Trimming took off 5 bases at V and 4 bases at J, with 12 bases between the two ends. This CDR3 contains 13 residues. The CDR3 DNA follows: TGTGCCAGCAGTCGGGGGATCGGTTACGAGCAGTACTTC. It codes for CASSRGIGYEQYF.

The table lists this clonotype with a few counts. The chain links TRBV7-2 to TRBJ2-1; TRBD2 is a possible D gene (6 bases). The CDR3 covers 11 residues. The germline V gene encodes CDR1 SGHTA and CDR2 FQGNSA. The V end was cut by 1 base, the J end by 14 bases, with 9 bases between. CDR3 in amino acids: CASSLGLVKFF. CDR3 DNA sequence: TGTGCCAGCAGCTTAGGACTAGTAAAGTTCTTC.

The chain employs TRBV7-9 and TRBJ2-7; unclear D gene. The CDR3 spans 13 residues. CDR1 is SEHNR and CDR2 is FQNEAQ in the germline V gene (reference sequence). Deletions cut 5 bases from V and 2 bases from J, with 10 bases between. CDR3 amino acids: CASSLQMAYEQYF. The DNA of the CDR3 is TGTGCCAGCAGCCTTCAAATGGCCTACGAGCAGTACTTC. The entire variable domain, with the rest obtained from reference TRBV7-9 and TRBJ2-7, is as follows: DTGVSQNPRHKITKRGQNVTFRCDPISEHNRLYWYRQTLGQGPEFLTYFQNEAQLEKSRLLSDRFSAERPKGSFSTLEIQRTEQGDSAMYLCASSLQMAYEQYFGPGTRLTVT.

This clonotype was seen at least ten times. The genes are TRBV11-2 and TRBJ2-3; 7 positions match TRBD2. From germline, CDR1 is SGHAT and CDR2 FQNNGV. J lost 1 base, V lost 1 base, and 2 bases had no gene match. The CDR3 spans 15 residues. The CDR3 loop reads CASSLVAGGTDTQYF. Written as DNA, the CDR3 is TGTGCCAGCAGCTTAGTTGCGGGAGGCACAGATACGCAGTATTTT.

The chain links TRBV11-2 to TRBJ2-3, with TRBD1 identical over 7 bases. The trim removed 7 bases at V and 2 bases at J, leaving 15 bases unmatched. Germline V CDR1 and CDR2: SGHAT, FQNNGV. CDR3 length: 17 amino acids. CDR3 nucleotides: TGTGCCAGCAACGACAGGGCCAAAGGACGTTTCACAGATACGCAGTATTTT. Amino acid sequence: CASNDRAKGRFTDTQYF.

This clonotype has only a few counts. The chain joins TRBV29-1 to TRBJ2-3; D uncertain. CDR1 and CDR2 (germline): SQVTM, ANQGSEA. V shed 1 base and J shed 6 bases, with 8 bases lying between them. This CDR3 comprises 12 residues. The CDR3 DNA is TGCAGCGTTGAAGCTAGTTCGGATACGCAGTATTTT. Protein: CSVEASSDTQYF.

The chain recombines TRBV29-1 with TRBJ2-7; 7 positions match TRBD1. The length of the CDR3 is 14 residues. The ends lost 7 bases at V and 1 base at J; junction bases unmatched: 10. CDR1 and CDR2 (germline): SQVTM, ANQGSEA. CDR3 residues: CSAVRQGRSYEQYF. In DNA, the CDR3 is TGCAGCGCCGTAAGACAGGGCCGATCCTACGAGCAGTACTTC.

V gene TRBV12-3 or TRBV12-4 combines with J gene TRBJ1-5, with D possibly being TRBD1 (6 bases). This CDR3 has 15 amino acids. V was clipped by 7 bases and J by 0 bases, with 13 bases between them. CDR3 residues: CASKTGETSNQPQHF. CDR3 coding DNA: TGTGCCAGCAAGACAGGTGAAACTAGCAATCAGCCCCAGCATTTT.

This chain connects TRBV15 to TRBJ1-1, with unresolved D. Trimming shortened V by 0 bases and J by 2 bases, and 10 bases separated the two germline ends. Germline V gene lookup returns CDR1 LNHNV and CDR2 YYDKDF (reference sequence). The CDR3 length is 15 residues. As DNA, the CDR3 is TGTGCCACCAGCAGAGAGGCAGCGGGAAACACTGAAGCTTTCTTT. Amino acids: CATSREAAGNTEAFF. The whole variable domain, filled in from reference TRBV15 and TRBJ1-1, reads DAMVIQNPRYQVTQFGKPVTLSCSQTLNHNVMYWYQQKSSQAPKLLFHYYDKDFNNEADTPDNFQSRRPNTSFCFLDIRSPGLGDTAMYLCATSREAAGNTEAFFGQGTRLTVV.

This clonotype was seen more than once but under ten times. The J gene is TRBJ1-2, the V gene TRBV27; TRBD1 matches 7 bases. CDR3 size: 13 residues. Per the germline V gene, CDR1 is MNHEY and CDR2 is SMNVEV (reference sequence). V shed 6 bases and J 8 bases; nucleotides not matched to a gene: 9. CDR3 DNA sequence: TGTGCCAGCAGCGACAGGGCCTTCGGGGGCTACACCTTC. As protein: CASSDRAFGGYTF.

The gene calls are TRBV10-3 and TRBJ2-1, with 11 nucleotides matching TRBD2. Looked up from germline, CDR1 is ENHRY and CDR2 is SYGVKD. After removal of 4 bases from V and 8 bases from J, the junction contained 16 bases not matched to a gene. The CDR3 consists of 18 residues. The CDR3: CAISGGPASGRPRDEQFF. The CDR3 region has the DNA TGTGCCATCAGTGGTGGCCCGGCTAGCGGGAGGCCAAGAGATGAGCAGTTCTTC.

V usage is TRBV29-1 and J usage is TRBJ2-2; 8 bases align to TRBD2. Per the germline V gene, CDR1 is SQVTM and CDR2 is ANQGSEA. V gave up 3 bases and J gave up 5 bases; unmatched junction bases: 5. The CDR3 spans 14 residues. CDR3 residues: CSVDRGGATGELFF. The CDR3 region has the DNA TGCAGCGTTGACCGGGGGGGGGCAACCGGGGAGCTGTTTTTT.

In its sample, this clonotype was seen many times. An end of the junction differs from the germline gene, which may be a read error. The J gene is TRBJ2-3, the V gene TRBV5-1; D not certain. CDR1 and CDR2 from the germline V gene are SGHRS and YFSETQ. The CDR3 consists of 12 residues. The CDR3 nucleotides are TGTGCCAGCAGCTTCGGGACAGATACGCAGTATTTT. Its protein is CASSFGTDTQYF.

V gene TRBV12-3 or TRBV12-4 combines with J gene TRBJ2-3; 12 bases map to TRBD2. Germline trimming cut 3 bases from V and 0 bases from J; bases unmatched to any gene: 7. The CDR3 runs 18 residues. CDR3 DNA sequence: TGTGCCAGCAGTTTTTGGCTAGCGGGAGGGCCGAGCACAGATACGCAGTATTTT. It encodes CASSFWLAGGPSTDTQYF.

This clonotype has more than one count but fewer than ten. This chain links TRBV5-1 with TRBJ2-1; D may be TRBD2 (6 bases). The germline gives CDR1 SGHRS, CDR2 YFSETQ. This CDR3 comprises 14 residues. The germline V and J ends were trimmed by 0 bases and 9 bases, with 13 bases remaining between them. The CDR3 DNA sequence: TGCGCCAGCAGCTTGGGACTAGGTTCCCTTGAGCAGTTCTTC. This sequence encodes CASSLGLGSLEQFF.

This sequence joins TRBV9 and TRBJ2-3; possibly TRBD2 for D (6 bases). Looked up from germline, CDR1 is SGDLS and CDR2 is YYNGEE. Trimming stripped 0 bases from V and 8 bases from J, with 16 bases between. The CDR3 is 15 amino acids. DNA for the CDR3: TGTGCCAGCAGCGTAGGTTCGGGGGAAGGTGGTACGCAGTATTTT. It yields the protein CASSVGSGEGGTQYF.